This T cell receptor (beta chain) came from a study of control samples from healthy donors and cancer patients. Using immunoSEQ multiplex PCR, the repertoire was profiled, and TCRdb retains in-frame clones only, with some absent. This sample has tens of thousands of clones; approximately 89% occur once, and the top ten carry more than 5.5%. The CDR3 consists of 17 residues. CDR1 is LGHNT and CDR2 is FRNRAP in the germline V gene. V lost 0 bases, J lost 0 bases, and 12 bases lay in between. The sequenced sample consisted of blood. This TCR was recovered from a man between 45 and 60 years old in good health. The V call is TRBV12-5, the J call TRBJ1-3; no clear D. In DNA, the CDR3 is TGTGCTAGTGGTTTGGTCCAGACACCATTCTCTGGAAACACCATATATTTT. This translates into CASGLVQTPFSGNTIYF. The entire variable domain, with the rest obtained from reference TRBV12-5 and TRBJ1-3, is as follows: DARVTQTPRHKVTEMGQEVTMRCQPILGHNTVFWYRQTMMQGLELLAYFRNRAPLDDSGMPKDRFSAEMPDATLATLKIQPSEPRDSAVYFCASGLVQTPFSGNTIYFGEGSWLTVV.